This is a list of T cell receptor beta chains from one sample in a study of CD8 T cells in ankylosing spondylitis. One entry per CDR3 protein, called by TCRdb with MiXCR from the 5' RACE reads. The sample consists of roughly 100,000 distinct CDR3 sequences, less than 25% of them appearing once. The material sequenced was synovial fluid, either unsorted or a sorted T cell fraction (not recorded which). The origin of the receptors is a male donor with ankylosing spondylitis. Both conserved end residues are part of each CDR3. A D gene is named only where the DNA matches it firmly. Not all rows give a size; the values are once, few, many and, for expanded clones, a class.

d_gene	v_gene	abundance	j_gene	CDR3nt	CDR3aa
TRBD2	TRBV20-1	-	TRBJ2-2	TGCAGTGCTAGATCTGGGCTAGCGGGGCCCGGCGGGGAACTGTTTTTT	CSARSGLAGPGGELFF
-	TRBV12-3/TRBV12-4	few	TRBJ1-6	TGTGCCAGCAGTTCCCAACAGCAGAATTCACCCCTCCACTTT	CASSSQQQNSPLHF
-	TRBV29-1	-	TRBJ1-2	TGCAGCGTTGACGCCGGGGGGTATGGCTACACCTTC	CSVDAGGYGYTF
-	TRBV11-2	-	TRBJ2-1	TGTGCCAGCAGCAAACCCGGTTTAGCGGCCTCCTCTCAGTTCTTC	CASSKPGLAASSQFF
-	TRBV7-9	-	TRBJ1-1	TGTGCCAGCAGCTTAGGGGGCAGGGTCACTGAAGCTTTCTTT	CASSLGGRVTEAFF
TRBD1	TRBV14	few	TRBJ2-1	TGTGCCAGCAGCCAATCAACAGGGGTTTTTGGTGAGCAGTTCTTC	CASSQSTGVFGEQFF
TRBD2	TRBV29-1	-	TRBJ2-5	TGCAGCGTGGCATCTAGCGGGAGGGGCGTCCCGGAGACCCAGTACTTC	CSVASSGRGVPETQYF
TRBD1	TRBV15	few	TRBJ2-4	TGTGCCACCAGCAGAGCCGGGACAGGTCCTATAGCCAAAAACATTCAGTACTTC	CATSRAGTGPIAKNIQYF
TRBD2	TRBV7-9	many	TRBJ2-1	TGTGCCAGCAGCCCCACCGGGACTAGCAATGAGCAGTTCTTC	CASSPTGTSNEQFF
TRBD1	TRBV15	few	TRBJ1-5	TGTGCCACCAGCAAAAAGAAACAGGGGAACGATCAGCCCCAGCATTTT	CATSKKKQGNDQPQHF